The 25 T cell receptor beta chains in this list originate from one sample, sequenced in a study of identifying expanded T cells in peripheral blood. Produced via immunoSEQ multiplex PCR; TCRdb's table is partial and in-frame only. The table shows about 90,000 clones, with approximately 91% occurring only once. The sequencing input was blood. The receptors were sampled from a person aged 18 to 75 in good health.

The CDR3 is CAWRGGPQANYGYTF. CDR3 DNA: TGTGCCTGGAGAGGGGGACCCCAAGCTAACTATGGCTACACCTTC. The chain has TRBV30 and TRBJ1-2, with D maybe TRBD1 (6 bases). Trimming left V 3 bases short and J 0 bases short, with 14 bases between. Germline CDR1 and CDR2: GTSNPN and SVGIG (reference sequence). The CDR3 runs 15 residues. Drawing the rest from reference TRBV30 and TRBJ1-2, the complete variable domain is SQTIHQWPATLVQPVGSPLSLECTVEGTSNPNLYWYRQAAGRGLQLLFYSVGIGQISSEVPQNLSASRPQDRQFILSSKKLLLSDSGFYLCAWRGGPQANYGYTFGSGTRLTVV.

This sequence joins TRBV13 and TRBJ2-3, with a possible D match to TRBD1 (6 bases). Germline-derived CDR1 and CDR2 are PRHDT and FYEKMQ (reference sequence). CDR3 length: 13 residues. The ends were cut back, 5 bases at V and 3 bases at J, with 9 bases in the middle. Written as DNA, the CDR3 is TGTGCCAGCAGCACGAGGGGGACAGATACGCAGTATTTT. Amino acid sequence: CASSTRGTDTQYF.

V gene TRBV19 combines with J gene TRBJ2-7; the D gene is possibly TRBD1 (5 bases). The germline V gene has CDR1 LNHDA and CDR2 SQIVND (reference sequence). V lost 1 base to trimming and J lost 2 bases, with 9 bases between them. The CDR3 is 14 residues long. The CDR3 DNA is TGTGCCAGTAGTATAGTACCAGGGACCTACGAGCAGTACTTC. This encodes CASSIVPGTYEQYF.

This chain links TRBV18 with TRBJ2-4; TRBD2 might be the D (6 bases). Trimming took off 6 bases at V and 7 bases at J, with 16 bases between the two ends. Germline CDR1 KGHSH, CDR2 LQKENI. The CDR3 covers 14 residues. The DNA for the CDR3 is TGTGCCAGCTCCCCGGGAGAGGGTTGGAACATTCAGTACTTC. This codes for CASSPGEGWNIQYF.

This chain connects TRBV5-1 to TRBJ2-3, with D perhaps TRBD2 (6 bases). The CDR3 extends over 15 amino acids. V was cut by 0 bases and J by 2 bases, with 10 bases left in between. Germline V CDR1 and CDR2: SGHRS, YFSETQ. CDR3 in amino acids: CASSLGDFYTDTQYF. CDR3 in DNA: TGCGCCAGCAGCTTGGGGGACTTCTACACAGATACGCAGTATTTT.

The chain combines TRBV6-4 with TRBJ2-3; perhaps TRBD2 as D (5 bases). V lost 2 bases and J lost 1, with 10 bases in between. CDR3 size: 15 residues. Germline CDR1 MRHNA, CDR2 SNTAGT. CDR3 in amino acids: CASSDEAVGTDTQYF. The CDR3 DNA reads TGTGCCAGCAGTGACGAAGCGGTTGGCACAGATACGCAGTATTTT.

V usage is TRBV29-1 and J usage is TRBJ2-1; 9 bases fit TRBD1. Germline CDR1 and CDR2: SQVTM and ANQGSEA. CDR3 length: 17 residues. The V and J ends lost 1 base and 4 bases, in that order; junction bases with no gene match: 11. The CDR3 region is CSVEGNRDRDVYNEQFF. As DNA, the CDR3 is TGCAGCGTTGAAGGAAACCGGGACAGGGATGTTTACAATGAGCAGTTCTTC.

This chain links TRBV6-5 with TRBJ2-5; D gene unclear. The CDR3 is 14 residues long. V lost 0 bases and J 2 bases, leaving 7 bases between the germline ends. Germline V gene sequence: CDR1 MNHEY, CDR2 SVGAGI. Here the CDR3 reads CASSYSLVQETQYF. The CDR3 nucleotides are TGTGCCAGCAGTTACTCCCTGGTTCAAGAGACCCAGTACTTC.

The chain links TRBV7-9 to TRBJ1-1, with 9 nucleotides matching TRBD1. The CDR3 extends over 14 amino acids. Germline-derived CDR1 and CDR2 are SEHNR and FQNEAQ (reference sequence). V dropped 2 bases and J dropped 7; count of bases not matched to a gene: 5. This chain's CDR3 is CASSLPQGANEAFF. The CDR3 DNA follows: TGTGCCAGCAGCTTACCACAGGGGGCGAATGAAGCTTTCTTT.

This rearrangement joins TRBV13 to TRBJ1-4, with unresolved D. CDR1 is PRHDT, CDR2 FYEKMQ, per germline (reference sequence). V was shortened by 4 bases and J by 8 bases, with 14 bases between the two germline ends. The CDR3 loop spans 14 amino acids. The chain's CDR3 is CASSSRAGIEKLFF. As DNA, the CDR3 is TGTGCCAGCAGCTCTCGGGCCGGGATCGAAAAACTGTTTTTT.

V gene TRBV6-1 combines with J gene TRBJ2-7; TRBD1 agrees at 7 bases. J was trimmed by 0 bases and V by 6 bases; bases with no gene match: 8. Germline values: CDR1 MNHNS, CDR2 SASEGT. The CDR3 covers 15 residues. CDR3 loop: CASRDGTVSSYEQYF. CDR3 nucleotide sequence: TGTGCCAGCAGAGATGGGACAGTTAGCTCCTACGAGCAGTACTTC.

This clone was counted only a few times. The V gene is TRBV2, the J gene TRBJ1-2; D uncertain. Germline CDR1 and CDR2: SNHLY and FYNNEI. This CDR3 region has 14 residues. V gave up 6 bases and J gave up 3 bases, with 14 bases separating them. The CDR3 nucleotides read TGTGCCAGCAGGTTGGACGGAATCGACTATGGCTACACCTTC. As protein: CASRLDGIDYGYTF.

This clone has only a few counts. The J gene is TRBJ1-2, the V gene TRBV9, with D maybe TRBD1 (5 bases). CDR3 length: 13 residues. Trimming took 0 bases from V and 8 from J, leaving 11 bases between them. CDR1 is SGDLS and CDR2 is YYNGEE in the germline V gene. The CDR3 DNA is TGTGCCAGCAGCGTAGCTCCGGGGACCGGCTACACCTTC. Translation gives CASSVAPGTGYTF.

The J gene is TRBJ2-1, the V gene TRBV13, with a possible D match to TRBD2 (5 bases). The CDR3 contains 14 residues. The germline V and J ends were trimmed by 7 bases and 6 bases, with 16 bases remaining between them. Germline V gene lookup returns CDR1 PRHDT and CDR2 FYEKMQ (reference sequence). CDR3 sequence reads: CASTSFGLGNEQFF. CDR3 DNA sequence: TGTGCCAGCACGTCTTTCGGACTTGGCAATGAGCAGTTCTTC.

The chain uses TRBV6-5 and TRBJ1-2; D perhaps matches TRBD1 (5 bases). CDR3 size: 14 residues. With 5 bases removed from V and 0 bases from J, the gap between germline ends came to 10 bases. CDR1 is MNHEY and CDR2 is SVGAGI in the germline V gene. The CDR3 coding sequence is TGTGCCAGCAGTAAGACAGTATCTAACTATGGCTACACCTTC. Its translation is CASSKTVSNYGYTF.

This clone was picked up a small number of times. V and J are TRBV6-5 and TRBJ1-2; 7 bases align to TRBD1. The CDR3 consists of 15 residues. V was pared by 6 bases and J by 5 bases, with 12 bases of the junction left unmatched. CDR1 and CDR2 from the germline V gene are MNHEY and SVGAGI. In DNA form, the CDR3 reads TGTGCCAGCAGACACCGCCTCCAGGGGGTTTATGGCTACACCTTC. As protein: CASRHRLQGVYGYTF.

This chain joins TRBV5-6 and TRBJ1-2; no definite D call. Germline CDR1 and CDR2: SGHDT and YYEEEE. Trimming took off 2 bases at V and 6 bases at J, with 11 bases between the two ends. The CDR3 runs 13 residues. In nucleotides, the CDR3 is TGTGCCAGCAGCTTTCGGTATGAGGATGGCTACACCTTC. Amino acids: CASSFRYEDGYTF.

The chain employs TRBV29-1 and TRBJ1-2; 9 bases agree with TRBD1. Germline V gives CDR1 SQVTM, CDR2 ANQGSEA. CDR3 length: 13 amino acids. V shed 3 bases, J shed 5 bases, and the junction held 4 bases outside the gene matches. In DNA, the CDR3 is TGCAGCGTTGAGGGACAGGGTTCGTATGGCTACACCTTC. It is translated as CSVEGQGSYGYTF.

This chain joins TRBV19 and TRBJ2-7; TRBD2 agrees at 10 bases. The CDR3 consists of 16 residues. CDR1 is LNHDA, CDR2 SQIVND, per germline (reference sequence). With V trimmed by 6 bases and J by 3 bases, 11 bases remained unmatched. CDR3 loop: CASRLRGSSGSYEQYF. Written as DNA, the CDR3 is TGTGCCAGTAGATTGCGGGGGTCTAGCGGGAGCTACGAGCAGTACTTC.

The genes are TRBV18 and TRBJ2-5; 11 bases fit TRBD2. Per the germline V gene, CDR1 is KGHSH and CDR2 is LQKENI. The V gene end was trimmed by 0 bases and the J gene end by 0 bases; junction bases not matched to a gene: 3. The CDR3 has 17 amino acids. This chain's CDR3 is CASSPPASGGYQETQYF. The CDR3 bases are TGTGCCAGCTCACCACCGGCTAGCGGGGGGTACCAAGAGACCCAGTACTTC.

This chain links TRBV5-1 with TRBJ1-2; 11 bases are a match to TRBD1. Germline V gene lookup returns CDR1 SGHRS and CDR2 YFSETQ. J was trimmed by 1 base and V by 3 bases; bases with no gene match: 5. CDR3 length: 16 amino acids. The CDR3 nucleotides read TGCGCCAGCAGCTCCGGGACAGGGGGATTTAACTATGGCTACACCTTC. This codes for CASSSGTGGFNYGYTF.

The sample holds one count of this clone. The genes are TRBV9 and TRBJ2-6; TRBD1 matches at 7 bases. With 0 bases clipped from V and 2 bases from J, the junction kept 11 bases outside the gene matches. The CDR3 length is 19 residues. The germline V gene has CDR1 SGDLS and CDR2 YYNGEE. CDR3 amino acids: CASSVERAEGATGANVLTF. In DNA form, the CDR3 reads TGTGCCAGCAGCGTAGAGAGGGCCGAGGGGGCTACTGGGGCCAACGTCCTGACTTTC.

V gene TRBV27 combines with J gene TRBJ1-1, with D unclear. This CDR3 is 13 amino acids long. The germline V gene has CDR1 MNHEY and CDR2 SMNVEV (reference sequence). Trimming left V 3 bases short and J 1 base short, with 6 bases between. This CDR3 reads CASSFGGNTEAFF. In DNA form, the CDR3 reads TGTGCCAGCAGTTTCGGTGGGAACACTGAAGCTTTCTTT.

The CDR3 spells CASSLGDNTEAFF. CDR3 bases: TGTGCCAGCAGCTTAGGAGATAACACTGAAGCTTTCTTT. The chain uses TRBV7-9 and TRBJ1-1; D is unclear. The CDR3 sequence is 13 residues long. The V end was cut by 1 base, the J end by 2 bases, with 5 bases between. Germline values: CDR1 SEHNR, CDR2 FQNEAQ (reference sequence).

The V and J genes are TRBV18 and TRBJ1-5; 7 bases map to TRBD1. This CDR3 is 16 amino acids long. Germline assignment: CDR1 KGHSH and CDR2 LQKENI. V was clipped by 5 bases and J by 0 bases; unmatched bases: 7. CDR3 in amino acids: CASSADRGLSNQPQHF. CDR3 nucleotide sequence: TGTGCCAGCTCAGCGGATAGGGGGCTTAGCAATCAGCCCCAGCATTTT.